This passage covers 7 T cell receptor beta chains from one sample sequenced in a study of blood T cell repertoires in COVID-19. Assay: immunoSEQ multiplex PCR; the TCRdb copy retains only in-frame clones and omits some. Altogether 200,000 to 250,000 clones are present, approximately 87% being singletons, with the ten largest covering 5.5% to 8%. Sample: peripheral blood. These receptors were collected from a man between 60 and 75 years old with acute or convalescent COVID-19.

The chain joins TRBV27 to TRBJ1-2; D perhaps matches TRBD1 (6 bases). CDR1 is MNHEY and CDR2 is SMNVEV in the germline V gene (reference sequence). Trimming left V 3 bases short and J 12 bases short, with 20 bases between. This CDR3 contains 14 residues. CDR3 bases: TGTGCCAGCAGTTTTAACTCCAGGGGCGAGGAGAACACCTTC. This sequence encodes CASSFNSRGEENTF.

The chain has TRBV27 and TRBJ1-5, with 9 bases aligning to TRBD1. The V segment lost 4 bases and the J segment 4 bases; nucleotides outside the gene matches: 8. The CDR3 runs 16 residues. Looked up from germline, CDR1 is MNHEY and CDR2 is SMNVEV (reference sequence). The CDR3 loop reads CASSWDRAVINQPQHF. CDR3 nucleotide sequence: TGTGCCAGCAGTTGGGACAGGGCGGTAATAAATCAGCCCCAGCATTTT.

V usage is TRBV5-1 and J usage is TRBJ2-1; 8 nucleotides agree with TRBD1. The ends lost 0 bases at V and 8 bases at J; junction bases unmatched: 7. The germline V gene has CDR1 SGHRS and CDR2 YFSETQ. This CDR3 has 15 amino acids. CDR3 in amino acids: CASSLAQGARDEQFF. The CDR3 bases are TGCGCCAGCAGCTTGGCTCAGGGGGCGAGGGATGAGCAGTTCTTC. The full variable domain, with the rest looked up from reference TRBV5-1 and TRBJ2-1, is KAGVTQTPRYLIKTRGQQVTLSCSPISGHRSVSWYQQTPGQGLQFLFEYFSETQRNKGNFPGRFSGRQFSNSRSEMNVSTLELGDSALYLCASSLAQGARDEQFFGPGTRLTVL.

The chain has TRBV7-2 and TRBJ2-2; 8 nucleotides match TRBD2. CDR3 length equals 16 residues. The germline gives CDR1 SGHTA, CDR2 FQGNSA. The ends lost 5 bases at V and 5 bases at J; junction bases unmatched: 10. The CDR3 DNA follows: TGTGCCAGCAGCCCTCTCGGGACTAGGGGGACCGGGGAGCTGTTTTTT. This codes for CASSPLGTRGTGELFF.

This clone was seen a single time. V gene TRBV21-1 combines with J gene TRBJ2-7; TRBD1 was called by the table and not checked on the DNA. TRBV21-1 is a documented pseudogene. There are 13 residues in the CDR3. The CDR3 DNA follows: TGTGCCAGCAGCTCAGAAAAACCCTACGAGCAGTACTTC. This encodes CASSSEKPYEQYF.

Only one count was recorded for this clone. This chain joins TRBV3-1 (or the pseudogene TRBV3-2) and TRBJ1-5, with 7 nucleotides matching TRBD1. The germline V gene encodes CDR1 LGHDT and CDR2 YNNKEL (reference sequence). The V gene end was trimmed by 0 bases and the J gene end by 4 bases; junction bases not matched to a gene: 6. This CDR3 is built from 16 residues. The CDR3 sequence is CASSQDRTGVNQPQHF. For the CDR3, the DNA is TGTGCCAGCAGCCAAGATCGGACAGGTGTTAATCAGCCCCAGCATTTT.

About this clone: Mismatch with germline at one junction end may stem from a read error. The rearrangement links TRBV24-1 to TRBJ1-5; 12 nucleotides match TRBD1. Germline assignment: CDR1 KGHDR and CDR2 SFDVKD. CDR3 size: 16 residues. CDR3 residues: CATSEPGTGGKQPQHF. The CDR3 DNA sequence: TGTGCCACCAGTGAACCCGGGACAGGGGGCAAACAGCCCCAGCATTTT.